The clone carrying this T cell receptor (beta chain) has a handful of counts. Its antigen remains unknown. These data belong to a study of T cell repertoires in cytomegalovirus infection. Study at large: Recently identified HLA-C-restricted CMV epitopes were among the peptides used. Signatures in public TCR beta sequences pointed to both CMV infection and matching HLA type.

From the reads, TCRdb called clonotypes with MiXCR, one entry per CDR3 protein. This table holds tens of thousands of distinct CDR3 sequences, 20% to 25% found once. V was pared by 6 bases and J by 6 bases, with 5 bases of the junction left unmatched. Germline lookup yields CDR1 MDHEN and CDR2 SYDVKM. This CDR3 has 14 amino acids. Broader study findings: Totalled public TCR beta family frequency picked out people who carried CMV plus the relevant HLA.

The receptor was isolated from a human donor in good health (CMV status not recorded). Some clones in this sample may be carry-over from other donors' samples. This specimen was CD8+ T cells from cultured PBMCs, taken from culture after CMV antigen stimulation. The chain links TRBV28 to TRBJ1-6, with 7 bases matching TRBD1. CDR3 amino acids: CASRRDRSNSPLHF. CDR3 DNA sequence: TGTGCCAGCAGACGGGACAGATCTAATTCACCCCTCCACTTT. Full variable domain (rest looked up from reference TRBV28 and TRBJ1-6): DVKVTQSSRYLVKRTGEKVFLECVQDMDHENMFWYRQDPGLGLRLIYFSYDVKMKEKGDIPEGYSVSREKKERFSLILESASTNQTSMYLCASRRDRSNSPLHFGNGTRLTVT.